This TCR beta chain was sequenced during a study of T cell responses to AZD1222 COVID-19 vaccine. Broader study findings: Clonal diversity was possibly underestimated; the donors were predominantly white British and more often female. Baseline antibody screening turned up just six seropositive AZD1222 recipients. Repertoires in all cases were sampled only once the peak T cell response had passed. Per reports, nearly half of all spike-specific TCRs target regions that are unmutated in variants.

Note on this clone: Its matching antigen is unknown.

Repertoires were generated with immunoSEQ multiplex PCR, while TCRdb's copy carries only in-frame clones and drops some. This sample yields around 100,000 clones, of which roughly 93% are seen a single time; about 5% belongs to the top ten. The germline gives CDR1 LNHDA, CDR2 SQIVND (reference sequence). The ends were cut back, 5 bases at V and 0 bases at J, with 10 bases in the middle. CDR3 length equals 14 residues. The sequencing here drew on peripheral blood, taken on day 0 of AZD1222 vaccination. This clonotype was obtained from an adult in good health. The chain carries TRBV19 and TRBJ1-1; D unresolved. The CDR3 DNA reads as TGTGCCAGTAGTGATAGGACGGTGAACACTGAAGCTTTCTTT. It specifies CASSDRTVNTEAFF.